Following are 30 T cell receptor beta chains from one sample sequenced in a study of T cells in Graves' hyperthyroidism and ophthalmopathy. RNA transcripts provided the source from which TCR beta CDR3 regions were amplified. Primed by the HTBI set, a first-round RT-PCR was run on the TCR CDR3. TCRdb re-called the multiplex PCR reads through MiXCR, storing one row per CDR3 protein. The sample has a few hundred thousand distinct CDR3 sequences; around 14% are singletons. Material: blood. These receptors all stem from a woman aged 18-29 years with Graves' hyperthyroidism that later progressed to Graves' ophthalmopathy.

The rearrangement uses TRBV20-1 and TRBJ1-6; perhaps TRBD1 as D (5 bases). Trimming took off 3 bases at V and 7 bases at J, with 16 bases between the two ends. Germline V gene data show CDR1 as DFQATT and CDR2 as SNEGSKA (reference sequence). This CDR3 has 15 residues. The CDR3 spells CSASQGGSANSPLHF. The CDR3, as DNA: TGCAGTGCTAGCCAGGGCGGCAGTGCAAATTCACCCCTCCACTTT.

The rearrangement uses TRBV7-9 and TRBJ2-7, with D possibly TRBD1 on 5 matching bases. This CDR3 is built from 13 residues. V gave up 2 bases and J gave up 6 bases, with 11 bases separating them. Germline CDR1 reads SEHNR; CDR2 reads FQNEAQ (reference sequence). CDR3 protein: CASSLQGPREQYF. The DNA for the CDR3 is TGTGCCAGCAGCTTACAGGGTCCTCGCGAGCAGTACTTC.

A word on this clonotype: The junction and the germline gene differ at one end; a read error may be behind it. This chain links TRBV2 with TRBJ2-3; D perhaps matches TRBD1 (6 bases). This CDR3 has 16 amino acids. Per the germline V gene, CDR1 is SNHLY and CDR2 is FYNNEI. The CDR3 protein is CASSEPATGWADTQCF. CDR3 DNA: TGTGCCAGCAGTGAACCGGCGACAGGCTGGGCAGATACGCAGTGTTTT.

The rearrangement uses TRBV10-1 and TRBJ2-2; the match to TRBD2 covers 11 bases. V gave up 7 bases and J gave up 10 bases; unmatched junction bases: 17. Per germline, CDR1 WNHNN and CDR2 SYGVQD (reference sequence). The CDR3 extends over 17 amino acids. The CDR3 loop reads CASTTSTTLAGVAELFF. The DNA of the CDR3 is TGCGCCAGCACCACCAGTACTACACTAGCGGGAGTCGCGGAGCTGTTTTTT.

This clonotype was counted ten times or more. The J gene is TRBJ1-5, the V gene TRBV20-1; D may be TRBD1 (5 bases). The CDR3 is made up of 14 amino acids. Germline V gene lookup returns CDR1 DFQATT and CDR2 SNEGSKA (reference sequence). V dropped 0 bases and J dropped 0 bases, with 6 bases sitting between them. The CDR3 reads CSAREGDSNQPQHF. The CDR3 nucleotides are TGCAGTGCTAGAGAGGGGGATAGCAATCAGCCCCAGCATTTT.

On this clonotype: This could be a read error, since a much larger clone is one nucleotide away. The rearrangement joins TRBV7-9 to TRBJ2-5, with unresolved D. The length of the CDR3 is 17 residues. Germline CDR1 reads SEHNR; CDR2 reads FQNEAQ (reference sequence). Trimming left V 8 bases short and J 5 bases short, with 27 bases between. In DNA, the CDR3 is TGTGCCAGCCCTAAGGAAGGGAAGGCGGTGTTATGGGAGACCCAGTACTTC. Its protein product is CASPKEGKAVLWETQYF.

This clonotype was seen ten or more times. The chain joins TRBV28 to TRBJ1-4, with TRBD1 matching over 7 bases. The CDR3 is 18 amino acids. CDR1 and CDR2 (germline): MDHEN, SYDVKM. Trimming took 2 bases from V and 4 from J; bases not matched to a gene: 13. The CDR3 region has the DNA TGTGCCAGCAGTTTACGTAGGCAGGGGGTCGAGGGTAATGAAAAACTGTTTTTT. This sequence encodes CASSLRRQGVEGNEKLFF.

This clonotype was picked up a small number of times. This sequence joins TRBV7-9 and TRBJ2-7; D possibly corresponds to TRBD1 (5 bases). This CDR3 contains 14 residues. The V end was cut by 5 bases, the J end by 3 bases, with 14 bases between. The germline V gene encodes CDR1 SEHNR and CDR2 FQNEAQ (reference sequence). The CDR3 loop is CASSQRQRNYEQYF. CDR3 bases: TGTGCCAGCAGCCAAAGACAGAGAAACTACGAGCAGTACTTC.

V usage is TRBV6-1 and J usage is TRBJ2-3, with 14 bases identical to TRBD2. V was clipped by 7 bases and J by 6 bases; unmatched bases: 15. CDR1 MNHNS and CDR2 SASEGT come from the germline V gene. The CDR3 contains 18 residues. CDR3 sequence reads: CASTPPGLAGELWDTQYF. CDR3 nucleotide sequence: TGTGCCAGCACCCCCCCGGGACTAGCGGGAGAATTATGGGATACGCAGTATTTT.

This clonotype was seen only a few times. The chain is built from TRBV27 and TRBJ1-5; possibly TRBD1 for D (6 bases). Deletions cut 3 bases from V and 5 bases from J, with 11 bases between. Germline CDR1 reads MNHEY; CDR2 reads SMNVEV (reference sequence). The CDR3 loop spans 14 amino acids. The CDR3: CASSFRGGYQPQHF. The DNA of the CDR3 is TGTGCCAGCAGTTTTAGGGGGGGATATCAGCCCCAGCATTTT.

This chain uses TRBV27 with TRBJ2-5; a possible D gene is TRBD1 (6 bases). The V end lost 5 bases, the J end lost 1 base, and 11 bases lay between the germline ends. This CDR3 spans 14 amino acids. CDR1 and CDR2 (germline): MNHEY, SMNVEV (reference sequence). The CDR3: CASSADRTQETQYF. The CDR3 DNA follows: TGTGCCAGCAGTGCTGACAGGACCCAAGAGACCCAGTACTTC.

This clonotype was observed at least ten times. The chain uses TRBV5-1 and TRBJ2-7, with 11 positions matching TRBD2. Germline CDR1 is SGHRS and CDR2 is YFSETQ. V shed 6 bases, J shed 6 bases, and the junction held 8 bases outside the gene matches. The CDR3 runs 14 residues. CDR3: CASTAQTSGSEQYF. The CDR3 nucleotides read TGCGCCAGCACCGCCCAAACTAGCGGGAGCGAGCAGTACTTC.

The chain links TRBV12-3 or TRBV12-4 to TRBJ2-1, with D unclear. V was clipped by 2 bases and J by 9 bases, with 5 bases between them. The CDR3 has 11 amino acids. The CDR3 DNA sequence: TGTGCCAGCAGTTTAAAAAGTGAGCAGTTCTTC. Protein sequence: CASSLKSEQFF.

With regard to this clonotype: Compared with germline, one end of the junction differs, possibly owing to a read error. The chain joins TRBV30 to TRBJ2-7; 15 bases are a match to TRBD2. This CDR3 has 18 amino acids. Germline CDR1 GTSNPN, CDR2 SVGIG (reference sequence). The CDR3, as DNA: TGTGCCTGGACCGGGGGACTAGCGGGAGGCCCCTCATCCTACGAGCTGTACTTC. It codes for CAWTGGLAGGPSSYELYF. The full variable domain, in which reference TRBV30 and TRBJ2-7 provide the parts outside the CDR3, is SQTIHQWPATLVQPVGSPLSLECTVEGTSNPNLYWYRQAAGRGLQLLFYSVGIGQISSEVPQNLSASRPQDRQFILSSKKLLLSDSGFYLCAWTGGLAGGPSSYELYFGPGTRLTVT.

This clonotype came up many times. The chain links TRBV6-2 or TRBV6-3 to TRBJ2-5; a weak D match, TRBD2 (5 bases). Germline CDR1 MNHEY, CDR2 SVGEGT. The CDR3 loop spans 13 amino acids. Trimming removed 8 bases at V and 1 base at J, with 11 bases between. CDR3 amino acids: CASGSDSQETQYF. As DNA, the CDR3 is TGTGCCAGCGGGAGCGACTCCCAAGAGACCCAGTACTTC.

Many counts were recorded for this clonotype. The CDR3 sequence: CASSQGRGETQYF. The DNA of the CDR3 is TGTGCCAGCAGCCAAGGAAGGGGTGAGACCCAGTACTTC. The rearrangement uses TRBV3-1 and TRBJ2-5; TRBD1 is a possible D gene (5 bases). Germline lookup yields CDR1 LGHDT and CDR2 YNNKEL (reference sequence). The V end was cut by 1 base, the J end by 5 bases, with 8 bases between. The CDR3 spans 13 residues.

This clonotype was observed many times. The chain couples TRBV7-2 to TRBJ1-1; a possible D gene is TRBD1 (6 bases). Trimming took 1 base from V and 0 from J, leaving 12 bases between them. This CDR3 spans 16 amino acids. The germline CDR1 and CDR2 sequences are SGHTA and FQGNSA. CDR3 sequence: CASSLVGGNMNTEAFF. The CDR3 DNA reads TGTGCCAGCAGCTTAGTAGGGGGGAATATGAACACTGAAGCTTTCTTT.

This clonotype was picked up many times. The V and J genes are TRBV3-1 and TRBJ2-4; D gene uncertain. V was pared by 0 bases and J by 8 bases, with 8 bases between. Germline V gene data show CDR1 as LGHDT and CDR2 as YNNKEL (reference sequence). This CDR3 spans 13 amino acids. The CDR3: CASSQEGLDIQYF. Here the CDR3 DNA reads TGTGCCAGCAGCCAAGAGGGGTTGGACATTCAGTACTTC. Full variable domain (remainder filled in from reference TRBV3-1 and TRBJ2-4): DTAVSQTPKYLVTQMGNDKSIKCEQNLGHDTMYWYKQDSKKFLKIMFSYNNKELIINETVPNRFSPKSPDKAHLNLHINSLELGDSAVYFCASSQEGLDIQYFGAGTRLSVL.

V usage is TRBV6-5 and J usage is TRBJ1-1; D is undetermined. CDR1 and CDR2 (germline): MNHEY, SVGAGI. The CDR3 covers 13 residues. The V end was cut by 2 bases, the J end by 4 bases, with 8 bases between. CDR3 sequence: CASSYAGSTEAFF. Written as DNA, the CDR3 is TGTGCCAGCAGTTACGCAGGCAGCACTGAAGCTTTCTTT.

The chain carries TRBV28 and TRBJ2-4, with TRBD1 as a possible D gene (5 bases). Germline lookup yields CDR1 MDHEN and CDR2 SYDVKM. Trimming pared 2 bases from V and 1 base from J, leaving 12 bases between. CDR3 length: 16 residues. This CDR3 is CASSLGPGLAKNIQYF. Here the CDR3 DNA reads TGTGCCAGCAGTTTAGGGCCAGGGTTGGCCAAAAACATTCAGTACTTC.

Of note for this clonotype: A much larger clonotype is one base distant, so this may be a read error. The chain combines TRBV27 with TRBJ2-1, with 9 bases matching TRBD2. CDR1 is MNHEY and CDR2 is SMNVEV in the germline V gene (reference sequence). V lost 7 bases to trimming and J lost 2 bases; unmatched junction nucleotides: 3. CDR3 size: 14 residues. CDR3 in amino acids: CASTGGGAYNEQFF. DNA for the CDR3: TGTGCCAGCACCGGCGGGGGGGCCTACAATGAGCAGTTCTTC.

Concerning this clonotype itself: Its ends do not fully match the called genes, so a read error is possible. V usage is TRBV7-9 and J usage is TRBJ2-5; 7 positions match TRBD2. This CDR3 region has 14 residues. Germline V lookup: CDR1 SEHNR, CDR2 FQNEAQ (reference sequence). The CDR3 loop reads CASVGGRLWETRSF. Written as DNA, the CDR3 is TGTGCCAGCGTCGGCGGGAGACTATGGGAGACCCGGTCCTTC.

Concerning this clonotype: A much larger clonotype is one base distant, so this may be a read error. V usage is TRBV28 and J usage is TRBJ2-1, with D possibly being TRBD1 or TRBD2 (5 bases each). CDR3 size: 14 residues. Germline V gene data show CDR1 as MDHEN and CDR2 as SYDVKM. The ends were cut back, 5 bases at V and 6 bases at J, with 14 bases in the middle. The chain's CDR3 is CASSDSGTRNEQFF. Written as DNA, the CDR3 is TGTGCCAGCAGTGATTCCGGGACCCGCAATGAGCAGTTCTTC.

The chain uses TRBV20-1 and TRBJ2-7; no firm D call. Trimming pared 7 bases from V and 3 bases from J, leaving 4 bases between. CDR1 is DFQATT, CDR2 SNEGSKA, per germline (reference sequence). The CDR3 contains 9 residues. CDR3 residues: CSVGYEQYF. CDR3 nucleotides: TGCAGTGTCGGCTACGAGCAGTACTTC.

This clonotype was seen at least ten times. The chain joins TRBV6-5 to TRBJ2-4; D is undetermined. The CDR3 covers 13 residues. CDR1 is MNHEY, CDR2 SVGAGI, per germline. V was clipped by 0 bases and J by 9 bases, with 9 bases between them. CDR3 loop: CASSYSTLGIQYF. In DNA form, the CDR3 reads TGTGCCAGCAGTTACTCGACCCTTGGCATTCAGTACTTC.

In this sample, this clonotype turned up a few times. The chain carries TRBV14 and TRBJ1-2; weak D call: TRBD1 (5 bases). V dropped 1 base and J dropped 1 base, with 10 bases sitting between them. The CDR3 totals 15 residues. Looked up from germline, CDR1 is SGHDN and CDR2 is FVKESK. CDR3 sequence (DNA): TGTGCCAGCAGCCAAGGGGGCACACGTAACTATGGCTACACCTTC. Its translation: CASSQGGTRNYGYTF. The complete variable domain, with remaining parts taken from reference TRBV14 and TRBJ1-2, reads EAGVTQFPSHSVIEKGQTVTLRCDPISGHDNLYWYRRVMGKEIKFLLHFVKESKQDESGMPNNRFLAERTGGTYSTLKVQPAELEDSGVYFCASSQGGTRNYGYTFGSGTRLTVV.

This clonotype was counted a few times. The chain has TRBV5-6 and TRBJ2-2; D gene ambiguous. There are 16 residues in the CDR3. Between the trimmed V and J ends, which lost 1 base and 0 bases, there was a span of 10 bases. Germline values: CDR1 SGHDT, CDR2 YYEEEE. CDR3 bases: TGTGCCAGCAGCTTGATGGGGAACCCGAACACCGGGGAGCTGTTTTTT. Protein product: CASSLMGNPNTGELFF.

This clonotype was seen ten or more times. The chain couples TRBV20-1 to TRBJ2-3; 10 bases line up with TRBD2. Germline V gene lookup returns CDR1 DFQATT and CDR2 SNEGSKA (reference sequence). V was clipped by 5 bases and J by 5 bases; unmatched bases: 7. The CDR3 covers 14 residues. CDR3 protein: CSAPLAGSRDTQYF. CDR3 DNA: TGCAGTGCTCCACTAGCGGGGTCTAGAGATACGCAGTATTTT.

This clonotype has ten or more counts. The V and J genes are TRBV3-1 and TRBJ2-7, with 7 bases aligning to TRBD1. Germline CDR1 reads LGHDT; CDR2 reads YNNKEL (reference sequence). V lost 1 base and J lost 6; bases outside the gene matches: 6. This CDR3 has 14 amino acids. The CDR3 bases are TGTGCCAGCAGCCAAGTTCCAGGGGGACGCGAGCAGTACTTC. As protein: CASSQVPGGREQYF.

The chain has TRBV4-1 and TRBJ2-1, with TRBD2 matching over 10 bases. The CDR3 is made up of 17 amino acids. V lost 1 base to trimming and J lost 12 bases; unmatched junction nucleotides: 15. In germline, CDR1 is MGHRA, CDR2 YSYEKL. This chain's CDR3 is CASSQVPGTSAYDGQFF. CDR3 DNA sequence: TGCGCCAGCAGCCAAGTGCCCGGGACTAGCGCCTACGATGGGCAGTTCTTC.